This T cell receptor beta chain is from a study of post-analysis software for immune sequencing data. Across the whole study: Relapsing-remitting, secondary progressive and progressive-relapsing multiple sclerosis courses were included.

Details on this clonotype: What it binds is not known.

This CDR3 spans 15 amino acids. Germline V gene sequence: CDR1 LNHDA, CDR2 SQIVND (reference sequence). V trimming: 6 bases; J trimming: 4 bases; junction bases outside the gene matches: 8. Study observations and caveats: The five TRBV segments detected at higher frequency in patients than in controls included TRBV5-6, TRBV5-1 and TRBV20-1. Controls showed significantly higher normalized Chao1 diversity than did multiple sclerosis patients.

The library was made from cDNA and included unique molecular identifiers. TCRdb passed the PCR reads through MiXCR, listing each CDR3 protein once. This table holds a few hundred thousand distinct CDR3 sequences, 45% found once. This clonotype originated in a girl aged 10 to 17 with multiple sclerosis. V usage is TRBV19 and J usage is TRBJ2-3; 9 nucleotides agree with TRBD2. The sample was blood. For the CDR3, the DNA is TGTGCCAGTAGAGAGGCGGGAGGGCCCGCAGATACGCAGTATTTT. Translated, it gives CASREAGGPADTQYF.